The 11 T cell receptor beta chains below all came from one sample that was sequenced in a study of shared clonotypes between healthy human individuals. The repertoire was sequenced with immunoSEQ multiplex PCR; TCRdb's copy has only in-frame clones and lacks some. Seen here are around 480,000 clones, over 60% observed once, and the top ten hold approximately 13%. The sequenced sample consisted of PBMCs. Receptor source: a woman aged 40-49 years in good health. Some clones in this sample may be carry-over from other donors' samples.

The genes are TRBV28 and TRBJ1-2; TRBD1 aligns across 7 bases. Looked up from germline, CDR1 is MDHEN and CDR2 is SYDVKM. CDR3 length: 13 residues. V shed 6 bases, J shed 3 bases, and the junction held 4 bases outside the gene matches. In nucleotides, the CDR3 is TGTGCCAGCAGCCAGGGACAGCACTATGGCTACACCTTC. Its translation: CASSQGQHYGYTF.

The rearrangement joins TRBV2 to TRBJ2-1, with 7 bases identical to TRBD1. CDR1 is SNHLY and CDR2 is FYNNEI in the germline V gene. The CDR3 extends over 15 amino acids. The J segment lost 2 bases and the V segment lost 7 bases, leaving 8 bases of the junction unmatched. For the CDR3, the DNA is TGTGCCAGCACGCGACAGGGTCCTCCCTACAATGAGCAGTTCTTC. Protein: CASTRQGPPYNEQFF.

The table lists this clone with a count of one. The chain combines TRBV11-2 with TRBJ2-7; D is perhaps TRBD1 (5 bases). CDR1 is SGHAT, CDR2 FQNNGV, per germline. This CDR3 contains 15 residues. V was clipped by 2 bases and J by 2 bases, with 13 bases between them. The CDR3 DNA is TGTGCCAGCAGCTTAAGTGTGGCAGGGCCCTACGAGCAGTACTTC. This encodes CASSLSVAGPYEQYF.

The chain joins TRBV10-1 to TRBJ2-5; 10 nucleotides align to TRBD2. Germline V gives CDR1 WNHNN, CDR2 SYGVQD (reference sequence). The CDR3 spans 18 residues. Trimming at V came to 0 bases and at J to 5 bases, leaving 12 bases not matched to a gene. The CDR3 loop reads CASSESGRASGSLETQYF. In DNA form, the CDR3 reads TGCGCCAGCAGTGAGTCCGGGAGGGCTAGCGGGAGCTTGGAGACCCAGTACTTC.

The CDR3 DNA is TGTGCCAGCAGCTTAAGTGGCACGTACTATGGCTACACCTTC. Protein: CASSLSGTYYGYTF. This chain connects TRBV7-9 to TRBJ1-2, with no clear D. V was clipped by 2 bases and J by 3 bases, with 10 bases between them. Germline V CDR1 and CDR2: SEHNR, FQNEAQ (reference sequence). CDR3 length: 14 residues.

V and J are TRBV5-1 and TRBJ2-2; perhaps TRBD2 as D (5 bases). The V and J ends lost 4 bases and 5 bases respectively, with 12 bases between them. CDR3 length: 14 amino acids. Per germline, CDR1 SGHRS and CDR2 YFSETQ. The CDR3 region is CASSMGSVTGELFF. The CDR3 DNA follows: TGCGCCAGCAGCATGGGTAGCGTTACCGGGGAGCTGTTTTTT.

The CDR3 coding sequence is TGTGCCAGCAGCGCTGGGGCGGGACTAGCGGAAGAGACCCAGTACTTC. Amino acids: CASSAGAGLAEETQYF. The chain joins TRBV11-3 to TRBJ2-5; 11 positions match TRBD2. CDR1 and CDR2 (germline): SGHNT, YENEEA. The CDR3 spans 16 residues. J lost 3 bases, V lost 5 bases, and 8 bases had no gene match.

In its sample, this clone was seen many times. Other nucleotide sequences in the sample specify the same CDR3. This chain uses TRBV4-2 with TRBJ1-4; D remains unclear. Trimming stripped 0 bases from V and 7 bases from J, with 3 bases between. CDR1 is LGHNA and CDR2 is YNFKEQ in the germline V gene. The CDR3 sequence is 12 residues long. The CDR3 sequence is CASSQDGEKLFF. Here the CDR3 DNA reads TGTGCCAGCAGCCAAGACGGTGAAAAACTGTTTTTT.

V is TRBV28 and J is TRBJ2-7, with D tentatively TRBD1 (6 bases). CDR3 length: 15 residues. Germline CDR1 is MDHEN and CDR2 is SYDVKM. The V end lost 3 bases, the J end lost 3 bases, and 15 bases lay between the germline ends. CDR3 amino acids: CASSFPGTTFYEQYF. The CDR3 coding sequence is TGTGCCAGCAGTTTCCCGGGGACAACTTTCTACGAGCAGTACTTC.

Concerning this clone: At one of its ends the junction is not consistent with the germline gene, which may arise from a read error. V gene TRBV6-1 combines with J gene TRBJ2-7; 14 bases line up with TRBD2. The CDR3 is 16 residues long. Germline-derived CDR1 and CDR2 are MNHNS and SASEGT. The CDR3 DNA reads TGTGCCAGCAGCGAAGCCGGGACTAGCGGGAGCTACGAGCAGTACTTC. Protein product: CASSEAGTSGSYEQYF.

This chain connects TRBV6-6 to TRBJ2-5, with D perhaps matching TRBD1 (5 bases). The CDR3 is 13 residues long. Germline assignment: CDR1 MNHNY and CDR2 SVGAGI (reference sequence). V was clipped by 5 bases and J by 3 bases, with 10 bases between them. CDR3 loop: CASSTTVEETQYF. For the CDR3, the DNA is TGTGCCAGCAGTACGACAGTTGAAGAGACCCAGTACTTC.